This T cell receptor beta chain was documented in a study of cytotoxic CD8 clonotypes in ibrutinib-treated CLL. Study in general: Mean productive templates were roughly 280,000; mean productive rearrangements were 94,082.

Sequencing was performed with immunoSEQ multiplex PCR; in TCRdb, only in-frame clones are kept and a portion is missing. The data hold 25,000 to 35,000 clones, with approximately 60% observed a single time. Trimming shortened V by 3 bases and J by 4 bases, and 9 bases separated the two germline ends. The CDR3 has 13 amino acids. Per germline, CDR1 MNHEY and CDR2 SMNVEV (reference sequence). The table lists this clone with a few counts. The starting material was PBMCs, obtained before ibrutinib treatment. This chain links TRBV27 with TRBJ1-1; D may be TRBD1 (6 bases). This sequence was found in a human donor with chronic lymphocytic leukemia. The CDR3 protein is CASSFRGLTEAFF. CDR3 bases: TGTGCCAGCAGTTTCCGGGGGCTCACTGAAGCTTTCTTT.